A selection of T cell receptor beta chains follows, all from one sample in a study of T cell changes during pregnancy in multiple sclerosis. TCRdb keeps only in-frame clones here, not all; method: immunoSEQ multiplex PCR. Of 79,000 or so clones in the sample, approximately 91% were seen once. Specimen: peripheral blood, collected before pregnancy. The origin of the receptors is a female donor with multiple sclerosis, enrolled in a pregnancy study. Both conserved end residues are part of each CDR3. Fields, in order: J gene, clone size, V gene, D gene, CDR3 protein, CDR3 DNA. A D gene is named only where the DNA matches it firmly. Expanded clones are given a class, and other clones once, few, many or no size at all.

>TRBJ2-7|NA|TRBV7-2|NA
CASSSSQGLEQYF
TGTGCCAGCAGCTCCTCTCAGGGGCTCGAGCAGTACTTC
>TRBJ2-7|NA|TRBV5-4|TRBD1
CASSFGTGSYEQYF
TGTGCCAGCAGCTTCGGGACAGGCTCCTACGAGCAGTACTTC
>TRBJ2-7|NA|TRBV9|TRBD1
CASSVNPGQAAYEQYF
TGTGCCAGCAGCGTAAATCCCGGACAGGCCGCCTACGAGCAGTACTTC
>TRBJ2-1|NA|TRBV28|TRBD1
CASSFGTGSYNEQFF
TGTGCCAGCAGTTTCGGGACAGGGTCCTACAATGAGCAGTTCTTC
>TRBJ1-1|many|TRBV30|NA
CAWSGGVGTEAFF
TGTGCCTGGAGTGGGGGGGTAGGCACTGAAGCTTTCTTT
>TRBJ2-3|NA|TRBV11-2|NA
CASSLWWGPADTQYF
TGTGCCAGCAGCCTATGGTGGGGGCCGGCAGATACGCAGTATTTT
>TRBJ2-7|NA|TRBV10-2|NA
CASRTQGFGYEQYF
TGCGCCAGCAGGACTCAGGGCTTCGGCTACGAGCAGTACTTC
>TRBJ1-1|NA|TRBV6-5|TRBD1
CASRSTGRNAEAFF
TGTGCCAGCAGGTCGACAGGGAGGAACGCTGAAGCTTTCTTT
>TRBJ2-7|NA|TRBV6-5|TRBD1
CASSPTGGRYEQYF
TGTGCCAGCAGCCCCACAGGGGGACGGTACGAGCAGTACTTC
>TRBJ1-4|NA|TRBV18|TRBD1
CASSLTLKDRVANEKLFF
TGTGCCAGCTCACTAACCCTCAAAGACAGGGTGGCTAATGAAAAACTGTTTTTT
>TRBJ2-2|NA|TRBV28|TRBD2
CASSSAGEGTGELFF
TGTGCCAGCAGTTCAGCGGGAGAAGGCACCGGGGAGCTGTTTTTT
>TRBJ1-5|NA|TRBV15|NA
CATSTQLNQPQHF
TGTGCCACCAGCACCCAGTTAAATCAGCCCCAGCATTTT
>TRBJ2-7|NA|TRBV25-1|NA
CASSGLPAYEQYF
TGTGCCAGCAGTGGACTACCCGCCTACGAGCAGTACTTC
>TRBJ2-3|NA|TRBV7-2|NA
CASSLERQGTADTQYF
TGTGCCAGCAGCTTAGAACGCCAGGGGACCGCAGATACGCAGTATTTT
>TRBJ2-3|once|TRBV4-2|TRBD1
CASSQDLVGGDLPDTQYF
TGTGCCAGCAGCCAAGATCTGGTAGGGGGCGATTTACCAGATACGCAGTATTTT
>TRBJ1-5|once|TRBV19|NA
CASSIDSRNQPQHF
TGTGCCAGTAGTATAGATTCTCGGAATCAGCCCCAGCATTTT
>TRBJ1-6|NA|TRBV21-1|NA
CASSKGRDTYNSPLHF
TGTGCCAGCAGCAAAGGCAGGGACACCTATAATTCACCCCTCCACTTT
>TRBJ1-1|NA|TRBV30|TRBD1
CAWSGGSRGAFF
TGTGCCTGGAGTGGGGGAAGCAGGGGGGCTTTCTTT
>TRBJ2-7|NA|TRBV27|NA
CASSTTRGRYEQYF
TGTGCCAGCAGTACGACCAGGGGTCGCTACGAGCAGTACTTC
>TRBJ1-3|NA|TRBV6-1|NA
CASSPAGSPGNTIYF
TGTGCCAGCAGCCCCGCAGGGTCCCCCGGAAACACCATATATTTT
>TRBJ1-2|NA|TRBV29-1|NA
CSVVGYGYTF
TGCAGCGTTGTCGGCTATGGCTACACCTTC
>TRBJ2-1|NA|TRBV15|NA
CATASVEYNEQFF
TGTGCCACCGCTAGCGTGGAATACAATGAGCAGTTCTTC
>TRBJ2-7|once|TRBV7-9|NA
CASSLAGVRAEQYF
TGTGCCAGCAGCTTAGCAGGGGTAAGGGCCGAGCAGTACTTC
>TRBJ2-4|NA|TRBV4-2|NA
CASSQDKGGAAKNIQYF
TGTGCCAGCAGCCAAGATAAAGGGGGGGCCGCAAAAAACATTCAGTACTTC
>TRBJ2-7|NA|TRBV28|TRBD2
CASSGMGEGSYEQYF
TGTGCCAGCTCGGGGATGGGGGAGGGATCTTACGAGCAGTACTTC
>TRBJ1-1|NA|TRBV5-6|TRBD1
CASSLAGQGYTEAFF
TGTGCCAGCAGCTTGGCGGGACAGGGATACACTGAAGCTTTCTTT
>TRBJ1-4|NA|TRBV11-2|NA
CASSLGVGATNEKLFF
TGTGCCAGCAGCTTAGGGGTAGGGGCAACTAATGAAAAACTGTTTTTT
>TRBJ2-3|NA|TRBV4-1|TRBD2
CASSQAAASGPTDTQYF
TGCGCCAGCAGCCAAGCTGCCGCTAGCGGCCCCACAGATACGCAGTATTTT
>TRBJ1-1|NA|TRBV10-3|NA
CAISIGAGSFNTEAFF
TGTGCCATCAGTATAGGGGCAGGATCCTTCAACACTGAAGCTTTCTTT
>TRBJ1-2|NA|TRBV27|NA
CASSFNRDNYGYTF
TGTGCCAGCAGTTTTAACAGGGACAACTATGGCTACACCTTC
>TRBJ2-3|NA|TRBV5-1|TRBD2
CASSLEGRGDTQYF
TGCGCCAGCAGCTTAGAGGGGAGGGGAGATACGCAGTATTTT
>TRBJ2-7|NA|TRBV27|TRBD1
CASSLTGQDLYEQYF
TGTGCCAGCAGTTTAACCGGACAGGACCTCTACGAGCAGTACTTC
>TRBJ2-5|NA|TRBV5-1|TRBD1
CASSLWDRGKTQYF
TGCGCCAGCAGCTTGTGGGACAGAGGGAAGACCCAGTACTTC
>TRBJ2-5|NA|TRBV5-6|TRBD2
CASSLEVARGETQYF
TGTGCCAGCAGCTTGGAAGTAGCGCGGGGGGAGACCCAGTACTTC
>TRBJ2-1|NA|TRBV11-3|NA
CASSNTYNEQFF
TGTGCCAGCAGCAATACCTACAATGAGCAGTTCTTC
>TRBJ2-4|NA|TRBV6-5|NA
CASSPLTGKKNIQYF
TGTGCCAGCAGCCCCCTCACGGGGAAGAAAAACATTCAGTACTTC
>TRBJ1-1|NA|TRBV19|NA
CASSTAQGSTEAFF
TGTGCCAGTAGTACAGCCCAGGGGTCCACTGAAGCTTTCTTT
>TRBJ2-2|NA|TRBV9|NA
CASSVGGNTGELFF
TGTGCCAGCAGCGTAGGCGGGAACACCGGGGAGCTGTTTTTT
>TRBJ2-3|NA|TRBV30|NA
CAWSAGTLDTQYF
TGTGCCTGGAGCGCCGGGACTTTAGATACGCAGTATTTT
>TRBJ2-2|NA|TRBV19|TRBD2
CASSIRGLATTGELFF
TGTGCCAGTAGTATTCGGGGACTAGCGACCACCGGGGAGCTGTTTTTT
>TRBJ2-7|NA|TRBV30|TRBD2
CAWGLAGGMGYEQYF
TGTGCCTGGGGACTAGCGGGAGGAATGGGCTACGAGCAGTACTTC
>TRBJ1-5|NA|TRBV9|NA
CASSSGGGPTNQPQHF
TGTGCCAGCAGCTCAGGCGGGGGGCCGACCAATCAGCCCCAGCATTTT
>TRBJ2-7|NA|TRBV2|TRBD1
CAGHEGYRGRDEQYF
TGTGCCGGCCACGAGGGTTACAGGGGGCGGGACGAGCAGTACTTC
>TRBJ1-3|NA|TRBV29-1|TRBD1
CSVSTGALSGNTIYF
TGCAGCGTTAGTACAGGGGCTCTCTCTGGAAACACCATATATTTT
>TRBJ1-1|NA|TRBV6-5|TRBD1
CASSYPRGTSNTEAFF
TGTGCCAGCAGTTACCCCAGGGGGACATCAAACACTGAAGCTTTCTTT
>TRBJ1-3|NA|TRBV18|NA
CASSPLSESSGNTIYF
TGTGCCAGCTCACCACTTAGTGAGAGCTCTGGAAACACCATATATTTT
>TRBJ2-7|NA|TRBV7-9|NA
CASSLGGKKVGAEQYF
TGTGCCAGCAGCTTAGGTGGGAAAAAGGTTGGGGCCGAGCAGTACTTC
>TRBJ2-5|NA|TRBV7-6|TRBD1
CASSLGAGQGGKTQYF
TGTGCCAGCAGCTTAGGGGCAGGACAGGGGGGGAAGACCCAGTACTTC
>TRBJ1-1|NA|TRBV18|NA
CASSPNQRDTEAFF
TGTGCCAGCTCACCAAACCAGAGGGACACTGAAGCTTTCTTT
>TRBJ2-1|NA|TRBV27|TRBD1
CASSSIKVDRGRTNEQFF
TGTGCCAGCAGTTCCATTAAGGTCGACAGGGGGCGGACCAATGAGCAGTTCTTC
>TRBJ2-5|NA|TRBV9|NA
CASSLGPLLQETQYF
TGTGCCAGCAGCCTTGGGCCTCTCCTCCAAGAGACCCAGTACTTC
>TRBJ2-1|NA|TRBV18|TRBD2
CASSPPTSGRANEQFF
TGTGCCAGCTCACCACCGACTAGCGGGAGGGCCAATGAGCAGTTCTTC
>TRBJ1-2|NA|TRBV19|NA
CASSIPQSYGYTF
TGTGCCAGTAGTATTCCCCAGTCCTATGGCTACACCTTC
>TRBJ2-3|NA|TRBV11-2|NA
CASSLRYPESRTDTQYF
TGTGCCAGCAGCTTACGGTACCCCGAATCCCGCACAGATACGCAGTATTTT
>TRBJ1-6|NA|TRBV5-6|NA
CASSSEKNDSPLHF
TGTGCCAGCAGCTCGGAGAAGAATGATTCACCCCTCCACTTT
>TRBJ1-4|NA|TRBV7-8|TRBD1
CASSHGQGLNEKLFF
TGTGCCAGCAGCCACGGACAGGGCCTTAATGAAAAACTGTTTTTT
>TRBJ1-3|NA|TRBV11-3|NA
CASSFPHSSGNTIYF
TGTGCCAGCAGCTTTCCCCACAGTTCTGGAAACACCATATATTTT
>TRBJ2-3|once|TRBV7-9|NA
CASSQVTSLPSTDTQYF
TGTGCCAGCAGCCAAGTAACTTCACTACCGAGCACAGATACGCAGTATTTT
>TRBJ1-4|NA|TRBV29-1|TRBD1
CSVEEQGVRKLFF
TGCAGCGTTGAAGAACAGGGGGTTAGAAAACTGTTTTTT
>TRBJ1-5|NA|TRBV30|NA
CAWSAALGNQPQHF
TGTGCCTGGAGTGCCGCATTAGGCAATCAGCCCCAGCATTTT